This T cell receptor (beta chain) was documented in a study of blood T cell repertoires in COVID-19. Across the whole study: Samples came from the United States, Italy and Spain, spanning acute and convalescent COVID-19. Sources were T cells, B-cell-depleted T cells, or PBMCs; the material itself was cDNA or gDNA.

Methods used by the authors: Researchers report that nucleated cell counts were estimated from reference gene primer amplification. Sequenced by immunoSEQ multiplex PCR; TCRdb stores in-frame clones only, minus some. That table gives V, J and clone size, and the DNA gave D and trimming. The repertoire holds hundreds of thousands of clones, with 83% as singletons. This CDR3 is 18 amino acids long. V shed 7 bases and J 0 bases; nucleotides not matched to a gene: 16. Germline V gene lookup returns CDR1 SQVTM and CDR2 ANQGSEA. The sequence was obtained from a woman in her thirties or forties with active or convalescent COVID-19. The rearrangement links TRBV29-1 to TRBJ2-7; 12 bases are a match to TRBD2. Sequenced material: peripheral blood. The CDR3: CSARGASGGAPSSYEQYF. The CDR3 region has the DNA TGCAGCGCCCGGGGAGCTAGCGGGGGGGCCCCGAGCTCCTACGAGCAGTACTTC.